The following is a T cell receptor beta chain sequence with its context. Authors' processing steps: Amplification with reference gene primers provided the estimates of nucleated cell counts. TCRdb keeps only in-frame clones here, not all; method: immunoSEQ multiplex PCR. The D gene and trimming were derived from the DNA, and the V and J assignments and clone size from that table. The sample lists 80,000 to 100,000 clones, 82% seen once, with roughly a tenth in the top ten. This entry comes from a study of blood T cell repertoires in COVID-19. At the level of the study: Italy, Spain and the United States were the sources of the convalescent and acute COVID-19 samples. PBMCs, B-cell-depleted T cells, or T cells were the source of the cDNA or gDNA that made up the material.

The clonotype originates from a man between 65 and 79 years old with active or convalescent COVID-19. Sample: peripheral blood.

This chain's CDR3 is CASSRLPGQGSEQYF. DNA for the CDR3: TGTGCCAGCAGCCGGCTCCCGGGACAGGGAAGCGAGCAGTACTTC. The chain has TRBV3-1 (or the pseudogene TRBV3-2) and TRBJ2-7, with 9 bases identical to TRBD1. The CDR3 consists of 15 residues. The V gene's germline CDR1 is LGHDT and CDR2 YNNKEL (reference sequence). J lost 6 bases, V lost 4 bases, and 10 bases had no gene match.